Below, 31 T cell receptor beta chains from the same sample are listed, as sequenced in a study of T cells in Graves' hyperthyroidism and ophthalmopathy. Using RNA transcripts as the source, TCR beta CDR3 regions were amplified. TCR CDR3 underwent first-round RT-PCR with the HTBI primer set. TCRdb called the multiplex PCR reads again in MiXCR, with one record for every CDR3 protein. The sample consists of over 500,000 distinct CDR3 sequences, about 15% of them appearing once. The sequenced sample was blood. These receptors were obtained from a young woman with Graves' ophthalmopathy.

This clonotype has at least ten counts. The rearrangement uses TRBV27 and TRBJ2-3; D unresolved. The germline gives CDR1 MNHEY, CDR2 SMNVEV (reference sequence). Trimming pared 2 bases from V and 10 bases from J, leaving 10 bases between. This CDR3 has 12 amino acids. The CDR3 coding sequence is TGTGCCAGCAGTTTAAGGGATAAGGCGCAGTATTTT. Its protein product is CASSLRDKAQYF.

Only a few counts were recorded for this clonotype. The CDR3, as DNA: TGTGCCAGGCCCGGGGAGCTGTTTTTT. Protein product: CARPGELFF. The rearrangement links TRBV11-2 to TRBJ2-2; D remains ambiguous. This CDR3 has 9 residues. Looked up from germline, CDR1 is SGHAT and CDR2 is FQNNGV. With 9 bases removed from V and 6 bases from J, the gap between germline ends came to 2 bases.

This clonotype was counted ten times or more. This chain links TRBV12-3 or TRBV12-4 with TRBJ1-2; the D gene is possibly TRBD1 (5 bases). Trimming removed 3 bases from V and 8 bases from J, with 10 bases in between. CDR3 length: 12 residues. The DNA of the CDR3 is TGTGCCAGCAGTTTTTCAGGGCGAGGCTACACCTTC. This sequence encodes CASSFSGRGYTF.

Concerning this clonotype itself: A much more abundant neighbour one base away suggests this may be a read error. V is TRBV20-1 and J is TRBJ2-1; 8 nucleotides match TRBD1. The assigned J gene may be wrong: the sequence end matches TRBJ2-7 better. Per the germline V gene, CDR1 is DFQATT and CDR2 is SNEGSKA (reference sequence). This CDR3 has 15 residues. CDR3: CSAGDRPLSYNEQYF. DNA for the CDR3: TGCAGTGCTGGGGACAGGCCCCTCTCCTACAATGAGCAGTACTTC.

As regards this clonotype: A much larger clonotype is one base distant, so this may be a read error. V usage is TRBV27 and J usage is TRBJ2-2, with no clear D. Deletions cut 5 bases from V and 7 bases from J, with 20 bases between. The germline CDR1 and CDR2 sequences are MNHEY and SMNVEV (reference sequence). This CDR3 contains 16 residues. The DNA of the CDR3 is TGTGCCAGCAGTGATGCCGTGGGGTTACGCGGCGGGGAGCTGTTTTTT. Residues: CASSDAVGLRGGELFF.

The V call is TRBV6-5, the J call TRBJ1-6; D uncertain. Between the trimmed V and J ends, which lost 0 bases and 6 bases, there was a span of 12 bases. Germline V lookup: CDR1 MNHEY, CDR2 SVGAGI. The CDR3 is 16 residues long. CDR3 nucleotide sequence: TGTGCCAGCAGTTACTCGTCGGCAGCCTCTAATTCACCCCTCCACTTT. Its translation is CASSYSSAASNSPLHF.

This sequence joins TRBV24-1 and TRBJ2-3; the D gene is possibly TRBD2 (5 bases). Per germline, CDR1 KGHDR and CDR2 SFDVKD. V lost 7 bases and J 1 base, leaving 8 bases between the germline ends. The CDR3 covers 13 residues. The chain's CDR3 is CATRQAGTDTQYF. CDR3 sequence (DNA): TGTGCCACCAGGCAAGCGGGCACAGATACGCAGTATTTT.

This clonotype was found many times. DNA of the CDR3: TGTGCCAGCTCACTTCCCGACCCGGGGCAAGATACGCAGTATTTT. Translating it yields CASSLPDPGQDTQYF. The V call is TRBV18, the J call TRBJ2-3; D may correspond to TRBD1 or TRBD2 (5 bases each). Trimming took off 4 bases at V and 5 bases at J, with 16 bases between the two ends. The CDR3 consists of 15 residues. The germline CDR1 and CDR2 sequences are KGHSH and LQKENI. Full variable domain (rest looked up from reference TRBV18 and TRBJ2-3): NAGVMQNPRHLVRRRGQEARLRCSPMKGHSHVYWYRQLPEEGLKFMVYLQKENIIDESGMPKERFSAEFPKEGPSILRIQQVVRGDSAAYFCASSLPDPGQDTQYFGPGTRLTVL.

On this clonotype itself: As the CDR3 is not closed by the conserved phenylalanine or tryptophan, this likely results from a read error. The V and J genes are TRBV5-1 and TRBJ2-2; a possible D gene is TRBD1 (5 bases). The CDR3 extends over 15 amino acids. Trimming took 2 bases from V and 5 from J, leaving 13 bases between them. Looked up from germline, CDR1 is SGHRS and CDR2 is YFSETQ. Here the CDR3 reads CASSFNPRATGELFS. The DNA for the CDR3 is TGCGCCAGCAGCTTTAATCCCAGGGCGACCGGGGAGCTGTTTTCT.

This clonotype showed up many times. The CDR3 nucleotides are TGTGCCAGCAGTTTGAGGGCAGGGCGCAATGAGCAGTTCTTC. Its protein is CASSLRAGRNEQFF. The V and J genes are TRBV12-3 or TRBV12-4 and TRBJ2-1; possibly TRBD1 or TRBD2 for D (5 bases each). The CDR3 contains 14 residues. Trimming left V 3 bases short and J 6 bases short, with 12 bases between.

This clonotype was detected many times. The V call is TRBV6-2 or TRBV6-3, the J call TRBJ2-7, with D possibly matching TRBD2 (5 bases). Between the trimmed V and J ends, which lost 5 bases and 0 bases, there was a span of 11 bases. This CDR3 contains 14 residues. Germline V gives CDR1 MNHEY, CDR2 SVGEGT. CDR3 DNA sequence: TGTGCCAGCAGTCGGCGGGCGAGCTCCTACGAGCAGTACTTC. Translated: CASSRRASSYEQYF.

V gene TRBV12-3 or TRBV12-4 combines with J gene TRBJ1-4; D remains unclear. This CDR3 is built from 15 residues. V shed 3 bases and J shed 4 bases, with 12 bases lying between them. CDR3 region: CASSFLQPINEKLFF. As DNA, the CDR3 is TGTGCCAGCAGTTTTCTACAGCCCATTAATGAAAAACTGTTTTTT.

This clonotype occurred many times. DNA for the CDR3: TGCAGTGCTTCAGACAGGGGGCGGGAAGCTTTCTTT. Translating gives CSASDRGREAFF. The J gene is TRBJ1-1, the V gene TRBV20-1; the match to TRBD1 covers 10 bases. The CDR3 sequence is 12 residues long. The V gene's germline CDR1 is DFQATT and CDR2 SNEGSKA (reference sequence). The V gene end was trimmed by 5 bases and the J gene end by 8 bases; junction bases not matched to a gene: 5.

Only a few counts were recorded for this clonotype. The chain has TRBV28 and TRBJ2-1; 11 positions agree with TRBD2. Trimming removed 7 bases from V and 5 bases from J; junction bases left unmatched: 7. CDR1 MDHEN and CDR2 SYDVKM come from the germline V gene. This CDR3 has 15 amino acids. Written as DNA, the CDR3 is TGTGCCAGCAATGGGGGACTAGCGGCCAACAATGAGCAGTTCTTC. Its translation is CASNGGLAANNEQFF.

This clonotype was counted between two and nine times. Since a much larger clone is just one base distant, this may be a read error. The V and J genes are TRBV28 and TRBJ2-7; 7 positions match TRBD1. Germline V lookup: CDR1 MDHEN, CDR2 SYDVKM. V shed 7 bases and J 6 bases; nucleotides not matched to a gene: 3. The CDR3 is made up of 11 amino acids. CDR3 region: CASNHRGEQYF. In DNA form, the CDR3 reads TGTGCCAGCAACCACAGGGGCGAGCAGTACTTC. Filled out from reference TRBV28 and TRBJ2-7, the complete variable domain reads DVKVTQSSRYLVKRTGEKVFLECVQDMDHENMFWYRQDPGLGLRLIYFSYDVKMKEKGDIPEGYSVSREKKERFSLILESASTNQTSMYLCASNHRGEQYFGPGTRLTVT.

Points on this clonotype: At one end the junction does not follow the germline gene, possibly because of a read error. The gene calls are TRBV11-2 and TRBJ2-3, with D possibly matching TRBD2 (6 bases). Germline V gives CDR1 SGHAT, CDR2 FQNNGV. The CDR3 has 13 residues. The CDR3 reads CASSQEEGYTQYF. The CDR3 nucleotides are TGCGCCAGCAGCCAAGAGGAGGGATATACGCAGTATTTT.

The rearrangement joins TRBV7-2 to TRBJ2-5; 11 nucleotides match TRBD1. Germline lookup yields CDR1 SGHTA and CDR2 FQGNSA. This CDR3 comprises 17 residues. Unmatched junction bases numbered 11, after V lost 5 bases and J lost 3 bases. CDR3 sequence reads: CASSPRGWTGGKETQYF. The CDR3 DNA reads as TGTGCCAGCAGCCCCCGAGGTTGGACAGGGGGCAAAGAGACCCAGTACTTC.

This clonotype was recorded many times. V usage is TRBV6-2 or TRBV6-3 and J usage is TRBJ2-1; 11 bases are a match to TRBD2. This CDR3 has 15 amino acids. The germline V gene has CDR1 MNHEY and CDR2 SVGEGT. Losses at the gene ends were 4 bases for V and 8 bases for J; bases not matched to a gene: 7. The CDR3 reads CASSSPSGRRDEQFF. In nucleotides, the CDR3 is TGTGCCAGCAGTTCCCCTAGCGGGAGGAGGGATGAGCAGTTCTTC.

This clonotype was detected ten times or more. The V and J genes are TRBV7-9 and TRBJ2-1; no clear D. This CDR3 spans 10 amino acids. V lost 5 bases and J 10 bases, leaving 6 bases between the germline ends. CDR1 and CDR2 from the germline V gene are SEHNR and FQNEAQ (reference sequence). The CDR3 coding sequence is TGTGCCAGCAGCGGGCGGGAGCAGTTCTTC. The encoded protein is CASSGREQFF.

This CDR3 reads CATSRVKLGGGKTGNEQFF. The CDR3 coding sequence is TGTGCCACCAGCAGAGTAAAACTAGGAGGGGGAAAGACGGGGAATGAGCAGTTCTTC. The gene calls are TRBV15 and TRBJ2-1; the D gene could be TRBD1 or TRBD2 (6 bases each). Germline CDR1 reads LNHNV; CDR2 reads YYDKDF (reference sequence). The CDR3 consists of 19 residues. With 1 base removed from V and 7 bases from J, the gap between germline ends came to 26 bases.

There are many counts of this clonotype. The chain recombines TRBV11-2 with TRBJ2-7; D is possibly TRBD1 (6 bases). The CDR3 runs to 15 residues. Germline CDR1 SGHAT, CDR2 FQNNGV. The V gene lost 3 bases and the J gene lost 3 bases, with 15 bases spanning the gap. The CDR3 DNA sequence: TGTGCCAGCAGCTTTTTAAAGGGGGTAAACTACGAGCAGTACTTC. Its translation is CASSFLKGVNYEQYF. Based on the CDR3 plus reference TRBV11-2 and TRBJ2-7, the full variable domain is EAGVAQSPRYKIIEKRQSVAFWCNPISGHATLYWYQQILGQGPKLLIQFQNNGVVDDSQLPKDRFSAERLKGVDSTLKIQPAKLEDSAVYLCASSFLKGVNYEQYFGPGTRLTVT.

This clonotype was seen at least ten times. The genes are TRBV20-1 and TRBJ2-7; a weak D match, TRBD2 (5 bases). CDR1 is DFQATT and CDR2 is SNEGSKA in the germline V gene (reference sequence). Trimming removed 6 bases at V and 2 bases at J, with 14 bases between. CDR3 length equals 13 residues. The DNA for the CDR3 is TGCAGTGCGAGGCGGGCGTTCGCCTACGAGCAGTACTTC. Protein product: CSARRAFAYEQYF.

About this clonotype itself: A much more abundant neighbour one base away suggests this may be a read error. J is TRBJ2-7 and V is TRBV29-1; D not certain. Germline V lookup: CDR1 SQVTM, CDR2 ANQGSEA. This CDR3 has 11 residues. Trimming shortened V by 1 base and J by 4 bases, and 5 bases separated the two germline ends. As DNA, the CDR3 is TGCAGCGTTGAAGGGTTGTACGAGCAGTACTTC. Its translation is CSVEGLYEQYF.

This clonotype was counted a few times. V is TRBV10-2 and J is TRBJ2-7; D unclear. The ends were cut back, 2 bases at V and 2 bases at J, with 10 bases in the middle. Germline lookup yields CDR1 WSHSY and CDR2 SAAADI. The CDR3 consists of 14 residues. CDR3 nucleotides: TGCGCCAGCAGTGAGCTGGGATTACCCTACGAGCAGTACTTC. This gives the protein CASSELGLPYEQYF.

This clonotype was found many times. This chain links TRBV7-3 with TRBJ1-1; maybe TRBD1 (5 bases). Trimming stripped 1 base from V and 1 base from J, with 10 bases between. Germline V gene data show CDR1 as SGHTA and CDR2 as FQGTGA. CDR3 size: 15 residues. The CDR3 sequence is CASSLKTGPNTEAFF. DNA of the CDR3: TGTGCCAGCAGCTTAAAAACAGGCCCGAACACTGAAGCTTTCTTT.

This rearrangement joins TRBV5-8 to TRBJ2-6; 7 bases are shared with TRBD2. The CDR3 runs 19 residues. Germline V gene lookup returns CDR1 SGHTS and CDR2 YDEGEE. V gave up 2 bases and J gave up 1 base; unmatched junction bases: 12. The DNA of the CDR3 is TGTGCCAGCAGCTTTCTTCCGGGCGGGAGTAATTCTGGGGCCAACGTCCTGACTTTC. It specifies CASSFLPGGSNSGANVLTF.

This clonotype was picked up a small number of times. This could be a read error, since a much larger clone is one nucleotide away. This chain joins TRBV27 and TRBJ2-7; D is ambiguous. The CDR3 runs to 13 residues. Germline-derived CDR1 and CDR2 are MNHEY and SMNVEV (reference sequence). DNA of the CDR3: TGTGCCAGCAGTTTACGACCATCCTGCGAGCAGTACTTC. Encoded protein: CASSLRPSCEQYF.

This clonotype came up many times. The chain joins TRBV30 to TRBJ2-7; 10 bases align to TRBD2. Germline loops: CDR1 GTSNPN, CDR2 SVGIG (reference sequence). With 0 bases clipped from V and 5 bases from J, the junction kept 7 bases outside the gene matches. The CDR3 consists of 15 residues. The CDR3 coding sequence is TGTGCCTGGAGTGTCACTGGGCTAGCGGGAGACGAGCAGTACTTC. Protein product: CAWSVTGLAGDEQYF.

A few counts support this clonotype. CDR3 residues: CASSQLVMNTEAFF. CDR3 bases: TGTGCCAGCAGCCAACTAGTCATGAACACTGAAGCTTTCTTT. The rearrangement links TRBV3-1 to TRBJ1-1, with unresolved D. The CDR3 has 14 residues. Trimming took off 2 bases at V and 0 bases at J, with 7 bases between the two ends. The germline gives CDR1 LGHDT, CDR2 YNNKEL (reference sequence).

There are many counts of this clonotype. V and J are TRBV18 and TRBJ2-1; D is undetermined. The germline CDR1 and CDR2 sequences are KGHSH and LQKENI. CDR3 size: 12 residues. With 2 bases removed from V and 5 bases from J, the gap between germline ends came to 4 bases. Written as DNA, the CDR3 is TGTGCCAGCTCACCAACGGACAATGAGCAGTTCTTC. Encoded protein: CASSPTDNEQFF.

This clonotype has more than one count but fewer than ten. This chain uses TRBV6-1 with TRBJ1-1; the match to TRBD1 covers 12 bases. The V segment lost 5 bases and the J segment 2 bases; nucleotides outside the gene matches: 21. CDR3 length: 21 residues. In germline, CDR1 is MNHNS, CDR2 SASEGT. Here the CDR3 DNA reads TGTGCCAGCAGTTCCTACACCGGGACAGGGGGCTTTATATCATACAACACTGAAGCTTTCTTT. It is translated as CASSSYTGTGGFISYNTEAFF.